One and the same sample provided the 19 T cell receptor beta chains below, sequenced in a study of blood T cell repertoires in COVID-19. The method was immunoSEQ multiplex PCR; TCRdb's version includes in-frame clones alone and lacks a portion of them. The sample gives over 200,000 clones, roughly 90% of which show up once; 2.2% is in the top ten. Sequencing input: peripheral blood. Receptors were obtained from a man aged 30-40 years who had recovered from COVID-19.

V is TRBV18 and J is TRBJ1-1; 9 bases map to TRBD1. The germline V gene has CDR1 KGHSH and CDR2 LQKENI. CDR3 size: 14 residues. J gave up 7 bases and V 6 bases, and 9 bases lay outside the gene matches. The CDR3 sequence is CASSIQGAPGEAFF. Written as DNA, the CDR3 is TGTGCCAGCTCCATACAGGGGGCGCCGGGTGAAGCTTTCTTT. Together with reference TRBV18 and TRBJ1-1, the CDR3 gives the full variable domain: NAGVMQNPRHLVRRRGQEARLRCSPMKGHSHVYWYRQLPEEGLKFMVYLQKENIIDESGMPKERFSAEFPKEGPSILRIQQVVRGDSAAYFCASSIQGAPGEAFFGQGTRLTVV.

The chain combines TRBV6-6 with TRBJ2-5; tentative D call: TRBD1 (6 bases). The CDR3 has 12 amino acids. The germline gives CDR1 MNHNY, CDR2 SVGAGI (reference sequence). Trimming pared 8 bases from V and 5 bases from J, leaving 12 bases between. CDR3 protein: CASGSGVETQYF. CDR3 bases: TGTGCCAGCGGGTCAGGGGTGGAGACCCAGTACTTC.

The chain links TRBV6-5 to TRBJ2-1; 12 bases are shared with TRBD2. This CDR3 is built from 13 residues. The germline V gene encodes CDR1 MNHEY and CDR2 SVGAGI. The junction had 4 bases not matched to a gene; V was cut back by 6 bases and J by 10 bases. CDR3 protein: CASSRLAGAEQFF. Here the CDR3 DNA reads TGTGCCAGCAGCAGACTAGCGGGGGCCGAGCAGTTCTTC.

There are a few counts of this clone. The chain uses TRBV4-3 and TRBJ2-3; 13 bases match TRBD2. This CDR3 region has 20 residues. Germline V gives CDR1 LGHNA, CDR2 YSLEER. J was trimmed by 1 base and V by 2 bases; bases with no gene match: 12. Written as DNA, the CDR3 is TGCGCCAGCAGCCAACCCCCGGACCTCGGGACTAGCGGGGGCACAGATACGCAGTATTTT. Translation: CASSQPPDLGTSGGTDTQYF.

The chain uses TRBV25-1 and TRBJ2-7; 9 bases line up with TRBD1. The V gene's germline CDR1 is MGHDK and CDR2 SYGVNS. The CDR3 is 16 residues long. Losses at the gene ends were 3 bases for V and 4 bases for J; bases not matched to a gene: 10. The chain's CDR3 is CASSDHGTGKEYEQYF. The CDR3 DNA is TGTGCCAGCAGTGACCACGGGACAGGGAAAGAGTACGAGCAGTACTTC.

The chain joins TRBV7-6 to TRBJ1-1; 8 nucleotides match TRBD1. This CDR3 is 14 amino acids long. The junction had 4 bases not matched to a gene; V was cut back by 1 base and J by 6 bases. The V gene's germline CDR1 is SGHVS and CDR2 FNYEAQ. DNA for the CDR3: TGTGCCAGCAGCTTAGGCAGGGGGCTGTCTGAAGCTTTCTTT. This codes for CASSLGRGLSEAFF.

The gene calls are TRBV5-4 and TRBJ2-7; D gene ambiguous. V was clipped by 2 bases and J by 4 bases, with 13 bases between them. Germline assignment: CDR1 SGHNT and CDR2 YYREEE (reference sequence). CDR3 length: 14 amino acids. CDR3 sequence: CASSFRNSQYEQYF. DNA for the CDR3: TGTGCCAGCAGCTTTAGAAACAGCCAGTACGAGCAGTACTTC. The variable domain in full, with the rest retrieved from reference TRBV5-4 and TRBJ2-7, is ETGVTQSPTHLIKTRGQQVTLRCSSQSGHNTVSWYQQALGQGPQFIFQYYREEENGRGNFPPRFSGLQFPNYSSELNVNALELDDSALYLCASSFRNSQYEQYFGPGTRLTVT.

The genes are TRBV19 and TRBJ2-6; 7 nucleotides match TRBD2. This CDR3 has 19 amino acids. The ends lost 4 bases at V and 0 bases at J; junction bases unmatched: 12. Germline values: CDR1 LNHDA, CDR2 SQIVND (reference sequence). This chain's CDR3 is CASSRSSSGVSSGANVLTF. For the CDR3, the DNA is TGTGCCAGTAGTAGAAGTTCCAGCGGGGTCTCCTCTGGGGCCAACGTCCTGACTTTC.

The V gene is TRBV7-9, the J gene TRBJ2-1, with 11 bases identical to TRBD2. CDR3 length equals 16 residues. Germline loops: CDR1 SEHNR, CDR2 FQNEAQ (reference sequence). J was trimmed by 5 bases and V by 3 bases; bases with no gene match: 6. CDR3 bases: TGTGCCAGCAGCTTGGGGAGACTAGCGGGACACAATGAGCAGTTCTTC. Translation gives CASSLGRLAGHNEQFF.

The J gene is TRBJ1-4, the V gene TRBV6-5; D is undetermined. Looked up from germline, CDR1 is MNHEY and CDR2 is SVGAGI. The CDR3 length is 14 residues. The V and J ends lost 7 bases and 7 bases respectively, with 16 bases between them. CDR3 in DNA: TGTGCCAGCAAACTCACGCGGGCAGGTGAAAAACTGTTTTTT. The encoded protein is CASKLTRAGEKLFF.

The chain employs TRBV4-3 and TRBJ1-1; 8 bases agree with TRBD1. Per the germline V gene, CDR1 is LGHNA and CDR2 is YSLEER. The CDR3 loop spans 14 amino acids. The ends lost 3 bases at V and 4 bases at J; junction bases unmatched: 4. In nucleotides, the CDR3 is TGCGCCAGCAGCCAGGTTGACAGGGGCACTGAAGCTTTCTTT. It codes for CASSQVDRGTEAFF.

The chain employs TRBV15 and TRBJ2-5; 9 nucleotides agree with TRBD1. J lost 3 bases, V lost 3 bases, and 23 bases had no gene match. The germline V gene has CDR1 LNHNV and CDR2 YYDKDF (reference sequence). The CDR3 spans 21 residues. CDR3: CATSSPTRGTGRGTREETQYF. The CDR3 nucleotides are TGTGCCACCAGCAGTCCCACTCGTGGGACAGGGCGAGGGACTCGAGAAGAGACCCAGTACTTC.

This clone occurred once. This chain links TRBV7-9 with TRBJ2-2, with TRBD1 as a possible D gene (5 bases). The CDR3 has 16 amino acids. The germline V and J ends were trimmed by 2 bases and 3 bases, with 13 bases remaining between them. In germline, CDR1 is SEHNR, CDR2 FQNEAQ (reference sequence). CDR3 sequence: CASSLWGPPDTGELFF. As DNA, the CDR3 is TGTGCCAGCAGCTTATGGGGCCCCCCCGACACCGGGGAGCTGTTTTTT.

CDR3 sequence reads: CASSQRTEINYGYTF. CDR3 sequence (DNA): TGTGCCAGCAGTCAAAGGACAGAAATTAACTATGGCTACACCTTC. The chain has TRBV2 and TRBJ1-2; tentative D call: TRBD1 (6 bases). The CDR3 spans 15 residues. V was clipped by 5 bases and J by 1 base, with 14 bases between them. Germline V CDR1 and CDR2: SNHLY, FYNNEI.

The V gene is TRBV5-5, the J gene TRBJ1-2; 7 nucleotides match TRBD1. Germline values: CDR1 SGHKS, CDR2 YYEKEE (reference sequence). Trimming took 4 bases from V and 8 from J; bases not matched to a gene: 8. The CDR3 runs to 13 residues. As DNA, the CDR3 is TGTGCCAGCAGCCTAGGGACAGTGGGGGGCTACACCTTC. Its translation is CASSLGTVGGYTF.

The chain is built from TRBV6-2 or TRBV6-3 and TRBJ1-6; D is uncertain. The CDR3 has 12 amino acids. Germline loops: CDR1 MNHEY, CDR2 SVGEGT. V was clipped by 5 bases and J by 14 bases, with 13 bases between them. CDR3 region: CASSTSPRTLHF. DNA for the CDR3: TGTGCCAGCAGTACCTCCCCTAGGACCCTCCACTTT.

V and J are TRBV29-1 and TRBJ2-1; D possibly corresponds to TRBD2 (5 bases). The CDR3 consists of 16 residues. Per germline, CDR1 SQVTM and CDR2 ANQGSEA. The CDR3 protein is CSPLLLGEGTYNEQFF. The CDR3 DNA is TGCAGTCCTCTACTATTAGGTGAGGGCACCTACAATGAGCAGTTCTTC.

J is TRBJ1-2 and V is TRBV3-1 (or the pseudogene TRBV3-2); possible D gene TRBD1, 5 bases. The germline gives CDR1 LGHDT, CDR2 YNNKEL (reference sequence). Trimming removed 0 bases at V and 11 bases at J, with 10 bases between. The CDR3 runs 12 residues. The CDR3 spells CASSQDNRGYTF. The DNA of the CDR3 is TGTGCCAGCAGCCAAGATAATCGGGGGTACACCTTC.

The chain is built from TRBV20-1 and TRBJ2-1; 12 bases line up with TRBD2. V lost 3 bases and J lost 3; bases outside the gene matches: 9. Germline CDR1 is DFQATT and CDR2 is SNEGSKA (reference sequence). CDR3 length: 17 residues. CDR3 amino acids: CSASYLAGGMGYNEQFF. Here the CDR3 DNA reads TGCAGTGCTAGTTACCTAGCGGGGGGGATGGGCTACAATGAGCAGTTCTTC.